Detailed here is one T cell receptor (beta chain). This record belongs to a study of sequential checkpoint blockade in melanoma. Germline trimming cut 2 bases from V and 4 bases from J; bases unmatched to any gene: 18. Germline lookup yields CDR1 SQVTM and CDR2 ANQGSEA. The CDR3 length is 19 residues. Clones were sequenced by immunoSEQ multiplex PCR, and TCRdb holds only the in-frame ones, with some missing. The table shows about 10,000 clones, with roughly 74% occurring only once. The treatment: randomized to nivolumab then ipilimumab (arm A) or the reverse (arm B). PBMC sorting kept live CD3+CD8+ cells without CD19 or CD56.

This sequence was found in a human donor with melanoma. Sequences were derived from CD8+ T cells sorted from blood (inferred from file names), sampled from a patient given nivolumab and ipilimumab in sequence. The chain links TRBV29-1 to TRBJ1-3, with 9 positions matching TRBD1. CDR3 region: CSVERVWDREVLGGNTIYF. CDR3 coding DNA: TGCAGCGTTGAACGTGTCTGGGACAGGGAGGTTTTGGGCGGAAACACCATATATTTT.